This T cell receptor beta chain was sequenced for a study of blood T cell repertoires in COVID-19 (dated by TCRdb to about 2020). About the study as a whole: Samples covering the acute and convalescent phases of COVID-19 were provided by collaborators in the United States, Italy and Spain. The prospective study material was composed of cDNA or gDNA derived from T cells, B-cell-depleted T cells, or PBMCs. The dataset comprised deeply sampled blood TCRbeta repertoires from subjects exposed to, actively infected with, or recovered from COVID-19. The repertoires were released in a freely available public database meant as a resource for research on the immune response to SARS-CoV-2. Samples were obtained from the ongoing ImmuneRACE study (first 160 participants) and from 1,200 or so subjects provided by 6 global collaborators. Nearly every sample came with metadata listing a de-identified subject ID, COVID-19 status, age in years and sex. HLA class I and class II types, where available, came from metadata supplied by the sample provider rather than from assay-based typing. The paper's findings and limits, for the study overall: How much clinical and demographic metadata was included differed by source and by participant, and the metadata was provided uncurated.

Trimming leaves V shorter by 10 bases and J shorter by 5 bases, with the junction holding 10 bases beyond the gene matches. The CDR3 contains 13 residues, cysteine and phenylalanine counted. Here the CDR3 DNA is all that survives: 39 bases in frame from base 1. CDR1 and CDR2 were assigned from the germline V gene as SNHLY and FYNNEI. Participants in the prospective study were aged roughly 18 to 90 years, lived in about two dozen United States geographic areas, and enrolled through a virtual design. In the prospective study, participants were assigned to cohorts based on the clinical history participants reported in a screening survey and a study questionnaire. Each participant in the prospective study had whole blood, serum and a nasopharyngeal or oropharyngeal swab collected by mobile phlebotomists. Over an approximately 2-month period, participants in the prospective study had the option of providing additional blood draws and questionnaires. Blood samples from the prospective study were shipped frozen or at room temperature prior to DNA extraction.

As for this clone: Its antigen specificity is not known. No quality values exist for individual bases; no much larger clone is one base distant.

TCRbeta CDR3 regions were amplified from genomic DNA by means of the immunoSEQ Assay, a bias-controlled multiplex PCR. The original methods were these. Nucleated cell counts per sample were estimated from amplification of reference gene primers within the assay. Sequence reads were collapsed and filtered to measure the absolute abundance of every unique TCRbeta CDR3 rearrangement. For each sample, productive Simpson clonality was calculated as the square root of Simpson's diversity index across productive rearrangements. TCRdb re-hosts the immuneACCESS table, in-frame sequences only. Its copies lack some clones; in the studies checked, an unresolved V gene accounts for under half of them, and the cause for the rest is not known. Clone size and V and J calls were adopted from that table, with D and trimming inferred from the DNA. This sample is represented by roughly 290,000 clones; nearly 90% of them were singletons. The ten largest account for about 1.7% of the sample.

The chain is made from TRBV2 and TRBJ1-1; a stretch of 7 junction bases matches TRBD1. The TCR comes from a woman aged 18-30 years with acute COVID-19. The sample was PBMCs or T cells enriched from blood (not recorded which). The nucleotide sequence reads TGTGCCACCCCAGGGGCAGGGGGGACTGAAGCTTTCTTT. It specifies CATPGAGGTEAFF.